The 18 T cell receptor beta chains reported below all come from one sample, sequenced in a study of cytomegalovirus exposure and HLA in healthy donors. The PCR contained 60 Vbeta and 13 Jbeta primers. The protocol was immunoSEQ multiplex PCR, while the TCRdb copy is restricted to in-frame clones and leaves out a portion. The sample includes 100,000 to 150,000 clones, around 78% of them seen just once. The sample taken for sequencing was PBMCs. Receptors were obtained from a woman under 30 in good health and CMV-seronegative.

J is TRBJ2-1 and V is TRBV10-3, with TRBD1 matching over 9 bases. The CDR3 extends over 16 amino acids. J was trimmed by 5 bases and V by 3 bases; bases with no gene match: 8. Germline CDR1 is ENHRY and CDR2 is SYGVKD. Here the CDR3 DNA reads TGTGCCATCAGTGACCTCCGGGACAGGGTCCACAATGAGCAGTTCTTC. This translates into CAISDLRDRVHNEQFF.

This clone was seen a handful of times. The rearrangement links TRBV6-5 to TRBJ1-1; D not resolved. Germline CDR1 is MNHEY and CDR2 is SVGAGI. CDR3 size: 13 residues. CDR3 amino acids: CGVGVSGNTEAFF. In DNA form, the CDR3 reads TGTGGAGTCGGGGTGTCGGGAAACACTGAAGCTTTCTTT.

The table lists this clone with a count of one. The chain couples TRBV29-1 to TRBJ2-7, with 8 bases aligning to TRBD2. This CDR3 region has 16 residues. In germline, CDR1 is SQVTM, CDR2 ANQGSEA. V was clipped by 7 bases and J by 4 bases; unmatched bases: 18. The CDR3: CSAAGGSWVKGYEQYF. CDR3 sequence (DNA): TGCAGCGCCGCGGGGGGTAGCTGGGTGAAAGGGTACGAGCAGTACTTC.

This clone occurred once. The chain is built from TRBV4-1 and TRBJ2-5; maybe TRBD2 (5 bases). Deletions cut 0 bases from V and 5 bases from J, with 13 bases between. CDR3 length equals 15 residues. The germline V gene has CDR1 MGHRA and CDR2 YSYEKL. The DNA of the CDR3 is TGCGCCAGCAGCCAAGAATCGAGGGAAGAGGAGACCCAGTACTTC. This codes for CASSQESREEETQYF.

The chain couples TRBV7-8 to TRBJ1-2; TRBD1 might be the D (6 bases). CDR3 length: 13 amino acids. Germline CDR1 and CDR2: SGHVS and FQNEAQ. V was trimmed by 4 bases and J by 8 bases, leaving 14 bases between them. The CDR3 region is CASSYTGWDGYTF. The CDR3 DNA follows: TGTGCCAGCAGCTATACAGGGTGGGACGGCTACACCTTC.

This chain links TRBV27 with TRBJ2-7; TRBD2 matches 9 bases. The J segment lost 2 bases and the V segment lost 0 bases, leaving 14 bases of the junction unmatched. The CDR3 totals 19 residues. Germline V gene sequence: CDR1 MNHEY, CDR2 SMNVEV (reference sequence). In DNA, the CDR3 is TGTGCCAGCAGTTTATCCGGGGAGATTAGCGGGAGAGCGGCCTACGAGCAGTACTTC. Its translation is CASSLSGEISGRAAYEQYF.

The CDR3 region has the DNA TGCGCCAGCAGCTTGGGACAGCCCGACACTGAAGCTTTCTTT. Protein product: CASSLGQPDTEAFF. The chain uses TRBV5-1 and TRBJ1-1; D perhaps matches TRBD1 (5 bases). With 0 bases removed from V and 3 bases from J, the gap between germline ends came to 9 bases. CDR3 length: 14 residues. Per germline, CDR1 SGHRS and CDR2 YFSETQ.

The CDR3 region has the DNA TGTGCCAGCAGCTTGGGGACAGGGTCCGGTGAGACCCAGTACTTC. This encodes CASSLGTGSGETQYF. This chain joins TRBV7-8 and TRBJ2-5; 9 bases are a match to TRBD1. This CDR3 spans 15 amino acids. Germline V gene data show CDR1 as SGHVS and CDR2 as FQNEAQ. V trimming: 3 bases; J trimming: 5 bases; junction bases outside the gene matches: 7.

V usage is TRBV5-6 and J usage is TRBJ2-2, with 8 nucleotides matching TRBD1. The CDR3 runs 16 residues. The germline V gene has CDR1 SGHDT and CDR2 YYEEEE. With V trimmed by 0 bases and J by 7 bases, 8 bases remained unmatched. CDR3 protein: CASSLELSGGGGELFF. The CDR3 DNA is TGTGCCAGCAGCTTGGAACTGTCAGGGGGCGGCGGGGAGCTGTTTTTT.

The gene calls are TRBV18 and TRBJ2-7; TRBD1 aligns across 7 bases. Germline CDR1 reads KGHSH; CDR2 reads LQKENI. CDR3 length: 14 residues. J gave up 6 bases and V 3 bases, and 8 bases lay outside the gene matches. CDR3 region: CASSPSGTEGEQYF. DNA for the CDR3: TGTGCCAGCTCACCCTCCGGGACAGAAGGCGAGCAGTACTTC.

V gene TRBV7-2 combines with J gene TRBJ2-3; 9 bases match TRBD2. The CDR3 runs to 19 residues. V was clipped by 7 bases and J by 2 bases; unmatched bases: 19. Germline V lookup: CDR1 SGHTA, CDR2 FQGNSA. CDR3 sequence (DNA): TGTGCCAGCAAATCATCACGCGAACCCGGACTAGCGATCACAGATACGCAGTATTTT. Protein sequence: CASKSSREPGLAITDTQYF. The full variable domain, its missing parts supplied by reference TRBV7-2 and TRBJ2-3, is GAGVSQSPSNKVTEKGKDVELRCDPISGHTALYWYRQSLGQGLEFLIYFQGNSAPDKSGLPSDRFSAERTGGSVSTLTIQRTQQEDSAVYLCASKSSREPGLAITDTQYFGPGTRLTVL.

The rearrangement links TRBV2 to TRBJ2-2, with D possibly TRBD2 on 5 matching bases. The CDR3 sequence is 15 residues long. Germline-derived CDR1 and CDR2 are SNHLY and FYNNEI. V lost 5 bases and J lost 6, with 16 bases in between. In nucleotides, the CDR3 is TGTGCCAGCAGTCGAGGGAAGATAGGACCCGGGGAGCTGTTTTTT. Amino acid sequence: CASSRGKIGPGELFF.

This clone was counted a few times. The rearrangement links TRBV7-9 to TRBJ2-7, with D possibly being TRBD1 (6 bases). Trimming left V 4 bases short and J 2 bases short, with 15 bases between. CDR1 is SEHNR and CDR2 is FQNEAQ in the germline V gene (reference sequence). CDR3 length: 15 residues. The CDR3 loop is CASSSHRDAAYEQYF. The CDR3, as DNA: TGTGCCAGCAGCTCCCACAGGGATGCTGCCTACGAGCAGTACTTC.

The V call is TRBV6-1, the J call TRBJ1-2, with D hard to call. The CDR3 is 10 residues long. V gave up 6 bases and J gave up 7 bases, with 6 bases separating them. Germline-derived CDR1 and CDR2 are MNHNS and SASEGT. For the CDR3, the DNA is TGTGCCAGCAGGCGCTCTGGCTACACCTTC. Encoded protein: CASRRSGYTF.

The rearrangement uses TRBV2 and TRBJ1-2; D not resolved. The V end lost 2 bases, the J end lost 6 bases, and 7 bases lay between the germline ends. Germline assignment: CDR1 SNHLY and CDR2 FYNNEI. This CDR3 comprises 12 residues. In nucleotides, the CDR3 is TGTGCCAGCAGTGAATGGGAGGATGGCTACACCTTC. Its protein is CASSEWEDGYTF.

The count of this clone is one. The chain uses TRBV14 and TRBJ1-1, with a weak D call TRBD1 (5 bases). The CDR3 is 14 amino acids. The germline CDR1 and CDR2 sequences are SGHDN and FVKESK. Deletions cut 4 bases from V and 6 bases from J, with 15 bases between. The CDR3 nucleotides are TGTGCCAGCAGCCGTCAGGGCGGGAGAGCTGAAGCTTTCTTT. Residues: CASSRQGGRAEAFF.

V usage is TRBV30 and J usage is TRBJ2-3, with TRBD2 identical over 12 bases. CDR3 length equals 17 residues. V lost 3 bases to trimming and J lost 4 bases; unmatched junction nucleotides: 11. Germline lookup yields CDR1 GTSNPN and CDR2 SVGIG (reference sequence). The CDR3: CAWSFYRTSGKSDTQYF. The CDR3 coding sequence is TGTGCCTGGAGCTTCTACCGGACTAGCGGGAAATCAGATACGCAGTATTTT. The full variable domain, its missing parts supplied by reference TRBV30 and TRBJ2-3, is SQTIHQWPATLVQPVGSPLSLECTVEGTSNPNLYWYRQAAGRGLQLLFYSVGIGQISSEVPQNLSASRPQDRQFILSSKKLLLSDSGFYLCAWSFYRTSGKSDTQYFGPGTRLTVL.

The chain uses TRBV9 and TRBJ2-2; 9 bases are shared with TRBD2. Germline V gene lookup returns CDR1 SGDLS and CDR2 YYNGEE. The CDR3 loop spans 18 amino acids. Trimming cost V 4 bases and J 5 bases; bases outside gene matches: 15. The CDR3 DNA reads TGTGCCAGCAGCCCCGTTCGACCGGGACTAGCATTTACCGGGGAGCTGTTTTTT. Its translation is CASSPVRPGLAFTGELFF. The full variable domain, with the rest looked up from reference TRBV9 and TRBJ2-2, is DSGVTQTPKHLITATGQRVTLRCSPRSGDLSVYWYQQSLDQGLQFLIQYYNGEERAKGNILERFSAQQFPDLHSELNLSSLELGDSALYFCASSPVRPGLAFTGELFFGEGSRLTVL.